This T cell receptor beta chain was identified during a study of blood T cell repertoires in COVID-19. CDR3 length: 14 residues. Per germline, CDR1 SGHRS and CDR2 YFSETQ. V gave up 0 bases and J gave up 5 bases, with 9 bases separating them. The table came from immunoSEQ multiplex PCR; TCRdb's copy has only in-frame clones and leaves some out. This table holds 150,000 or so clones, roughly 83% found once. The sequenced material came from PBMCs or T cells enriched from blood (not recorded which). The sequence was obtained from a woman aged 55-75 years who had recovered from COVID-19. V and J are TRBV5-1 and TRBJ1-5, with D uncertain. The CDR3 sequence: CASSLAGRDQPQHF. The CDR3 DNA reads TGCGCCAGCAGCTTGGCCGGGAGGGATCAGCCCCAGCATTTT.